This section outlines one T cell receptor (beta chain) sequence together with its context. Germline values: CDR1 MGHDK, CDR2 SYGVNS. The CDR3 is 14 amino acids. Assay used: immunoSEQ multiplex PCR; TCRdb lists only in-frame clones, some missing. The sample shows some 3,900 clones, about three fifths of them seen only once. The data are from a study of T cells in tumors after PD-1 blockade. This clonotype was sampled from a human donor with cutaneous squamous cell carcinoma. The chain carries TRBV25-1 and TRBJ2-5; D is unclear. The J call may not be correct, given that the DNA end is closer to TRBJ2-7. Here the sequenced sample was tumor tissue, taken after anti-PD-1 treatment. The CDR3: CASSELFAFSEQYF. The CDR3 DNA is TGTGCCAGCAGTGAATTGTTCGCGTTCTCCGAGCAGTACTTC.